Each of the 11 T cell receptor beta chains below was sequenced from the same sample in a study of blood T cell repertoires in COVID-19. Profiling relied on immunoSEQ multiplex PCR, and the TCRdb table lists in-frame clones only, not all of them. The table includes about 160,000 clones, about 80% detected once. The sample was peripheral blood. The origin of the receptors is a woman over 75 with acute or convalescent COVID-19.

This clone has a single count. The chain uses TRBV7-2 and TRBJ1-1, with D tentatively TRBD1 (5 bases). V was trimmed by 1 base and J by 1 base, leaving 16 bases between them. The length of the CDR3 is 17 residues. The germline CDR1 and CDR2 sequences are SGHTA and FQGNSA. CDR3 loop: CASSLGSRRQSNTEAFF. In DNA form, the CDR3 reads TGTGCCAGCAGCTTAGGGTCTCGTAGACAGTCGAACACTGAAGCTTTCTTT. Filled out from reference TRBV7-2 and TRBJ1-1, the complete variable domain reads GAGVSQSPSNKVTEKGKDVELRCDPISGHTALYWYRQSLGQGLEFLIYFQGNSAPDKSGLPSDRFSAERTGGSVSTLTIQRTQQEDSAVYLCASSLGSRRQSNTEAFFGQGTRLTVV.

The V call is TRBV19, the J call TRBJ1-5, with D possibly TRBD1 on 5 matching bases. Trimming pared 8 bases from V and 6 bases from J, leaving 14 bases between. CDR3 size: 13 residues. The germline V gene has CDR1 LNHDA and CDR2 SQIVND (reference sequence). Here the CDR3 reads CASGGRGGQPQHF. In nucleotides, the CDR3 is TGTGCCAGTGGGGGTCGCGGGGGTCAGCCCCAGCATTTT. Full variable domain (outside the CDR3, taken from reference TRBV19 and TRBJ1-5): DGGITQSPKYLFRKEGQNVTLSCEQNLNHDAMYWYRQDPGQGLRLIYYSQIVNDFQKGDIAEGYSVSREKKESFPLTVTSAQKNPTAFYLCASGGRGGQPQHFGDGTRLSIL.

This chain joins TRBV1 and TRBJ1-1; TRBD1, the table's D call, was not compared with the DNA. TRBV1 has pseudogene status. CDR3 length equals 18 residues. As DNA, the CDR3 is TGCACCAGCAGCCCTTGTGTCACAGTTCGTTTCAGGGGTACTGAAGCTTTCTTT. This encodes CTSSPCVTVRFRGTEAFF.

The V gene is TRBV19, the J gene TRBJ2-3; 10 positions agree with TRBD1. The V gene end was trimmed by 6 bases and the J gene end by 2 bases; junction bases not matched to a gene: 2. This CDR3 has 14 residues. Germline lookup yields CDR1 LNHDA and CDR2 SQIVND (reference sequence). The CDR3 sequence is CASRRQGATDTQYF. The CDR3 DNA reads TGTGCCAGTAGGAGACAGGGGGCCACAGATACGCAGTATTTT.

This CDR3 reads CASSLEGQFPDTQYF. The CDR3 bases are TGTGCCAGCAGCTTGGAAGGACAGTTCCCAGATACGCAGTATTTT. V gene TRBV5-5 combines with J gene TRBJ2-3; D possibly corresponds to TRBD1 (6 bases). Trimming shortened V by 0 bases and J by 4 bases, and 12 bases separated the two germline ends. This CDR3 is 15 amino acids long. Germline CDR1 SGHKS, CDR2 YYEKEE (reference sequence). Full variable domain (remainder filled in from reference TRBV5-5 and TRBJ2-3): DAGVTQSPTHLIKTRGQQVTLRCSPISGHKSVSWYQQVLGQGPQFIFQYYEKEERGRGNFPDRFSARQFPNYSSELNVNALLLGDSALYLCASSLEGQFPDTQYFGPGTRLTVL.

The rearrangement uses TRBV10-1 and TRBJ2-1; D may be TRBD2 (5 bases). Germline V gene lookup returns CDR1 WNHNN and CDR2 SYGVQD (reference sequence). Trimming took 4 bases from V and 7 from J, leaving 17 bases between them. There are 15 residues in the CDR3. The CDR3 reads CASSVEGATRNEQFF. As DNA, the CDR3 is TGCGCCAGCAGTGTTGAGGGAGCCACGAGGAATGAGCAGTTCTTC.

CDR3 DNA sequence: TGTGCCAGCAGCCGGGACAGTCAAGAGACCCAGTACTTC. It is translated as CASSRDSQETQYF. This sequence joins TRBV6-2 or TRBV6-3 and TRBJ2-5; 7 bases line up with TRBD1. The CDR3 consists of 13 residues. CDR1 is MNHEY, CDR2 SVGEGT, per germline. J lost 2 bases, V lost 6 bases, and 3 bases had no gene match.

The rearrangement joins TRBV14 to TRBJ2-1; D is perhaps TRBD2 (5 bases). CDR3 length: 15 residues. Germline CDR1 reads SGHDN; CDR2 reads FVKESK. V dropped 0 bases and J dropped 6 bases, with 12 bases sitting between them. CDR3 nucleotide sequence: TGTGCCAGCAGCCAAGATCTCGGAGGTGGCAATGAGCAGTTCTTC. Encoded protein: CASSQDLGGGNEQFF.

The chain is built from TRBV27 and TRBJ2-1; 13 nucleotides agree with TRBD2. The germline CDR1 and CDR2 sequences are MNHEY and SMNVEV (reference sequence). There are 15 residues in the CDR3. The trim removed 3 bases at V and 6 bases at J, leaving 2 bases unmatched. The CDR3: CASSFGLAGVNEQFF. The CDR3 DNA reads TGTGCCAGCAGTTTCGGACTAGCGGGAGTCAATGAGCAGTTCTTC.

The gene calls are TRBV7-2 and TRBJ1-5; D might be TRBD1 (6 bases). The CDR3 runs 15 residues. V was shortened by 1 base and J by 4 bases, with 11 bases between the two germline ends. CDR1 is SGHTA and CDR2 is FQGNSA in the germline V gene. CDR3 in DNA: TGTGCCAGCAGCTTAGGGGGACACGCTAATCAGCCCCAGCATTTT. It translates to CASSLGGHANQPQHF.

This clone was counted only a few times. This chain's CDR3 is CSARDRRTQYF. The CDR3 DNA sequence: TGCAGTGCTAGAGATCGCCGGACGCAGTATTTT. The rearrangement links TRBV20-1 to TRBJ2-3; D gene uncertain. This CDR3 is built from 11 residues. Trimming pared 0 bases from V and 9 bases from J, leaving 7 bases between. Germline loops: CDR1 DFQATT, CDR2 SNEGSKA (reference sequence).